This passage covers 22 T cell receptor beta chains from one sample sequenced in a study of blood T cell repertoires in COVID-19. The repertoire was sequenced with immunoSEQ multiplex PCR; TCRdb's copy has only in-frame clones and lacks some. The sample lists about 250,000 clones, 70% to 90% occurring once. The specimen was PBMCs or T cells enriched from blood (not recorded which). The source of these receptors is a middle-aged man who had recovered from COVID-19.

This chain links TRBV3-1 (or the pseudogene TRBV3-2) with TRBJ2-2, with D hard to call. In germline, CDR1 is LGHDT, CDR2 YNNKEL (reference sequence). Trimming pared 3 bases from V and 4 bases from J, leaving 3 bases between. The CDR3 covers 12 residues. CDR3 sequence reads: CASSHFTGELFF. CDR3 bases: TGTGCCAGCAGCCACTTCACCGGGGAGCTGTTTTTT.

The sample holds one count of this clone. One junction end does not reproduce the germline sequence, and a read error may be involved. This chain joins TRBV4-1 and TRBJ2-7, with TRBD1 as a possible D gene (6 bases). The CDR3 loop spans 14 amino acids. Germline assignment: CDR1 MGHRA and CDR2 YSYEKL. CDR3 DNA sequence: TGCGCCAGCAGCAAAGATCAGGGGTTCTACGAGCAGTACTTC. Encoded protein: CASSKDQGFYEQYF.

This clone has a handful of counts. This chain uses TRBV19 with TRBJ1-2, with a possible D match to TRBD1 (5 bases). Per germline, CDR1 LNHDA and CDR2 SQIVND (reference sequence). The CDR3 contains 16 residues. Trimming stripped 7 bases from V and 5 bases from J, with 23 bases between. The DNA of the CDR3 is TGTGCCAGTATCCTGAGCCCGCAGGGCGAAGAATATGGCTACACCTTC. It codes for CASILSPQGEEYGYTF.

V is TRBV18 and J is TRBJ1-3; no clear D. Germline CDR1 and CDR2: KGHSH and LQKENI. This CDR3 has 14 residues. Trimming left V 4 bases short and J 0 bases short, with 7 bases between. The CDR3 DNA is TGTGCCAGCTCACTATACTTCTCTGGAAACACCATATATTTT. It specifies CASSLYFSGNTIYF.

The chain employs TRBV6-5 and TRBJ1-1; 7 bases agree with TRBD1. This CDR3 has 12 amino acids. J gave up 11 bases and V 4 bases, and 7 bases lay outside the gene matches. CDR1 and CDR2 (germline): MNHEY, SVGAGI. Here the CDR3 reads CASSLGDSQAFF. The DNA of the CDR3 is TGTGCCAGCAGTTTAGGGGACAGTCAGGCTTTCTTT.

The V and J genes are TRBV2 and TRBJ2-2; weak D call: TRBD1 (5 bases). CDR3 length: 14 residues. Deletions cut 6 bases from V and 2 bases from J, with 10 bases between. Germline V CDR1 and CDR2: SNHLY, FYNNEI. The CDR3: CASSVDINTGELFF. In DNA, the CDR3 is TGTGCCAGCAGCGTGGACATCAACACCGGGGAGCTGTTTTTT.

The rearrangement links TRBV27 to TRBJ2-7, with D maybe TRBD2 (5 bases). Trimming stripped 4 bases from V and 0 bases from J, with 19 bases between. This CDR3 is 17 amino acids long. The germline V gene encodes CDR1 MNHEY and CDR2 SMNVEV (reference sequence). The CDR3 here is CASSSSAVGAVSYEQYF. CDR3 in DNA: TGTGCCAGCAGTTCGTCAGCCGTCGGAGCGGTCTCCTACGAGCAGTACTTC.

Only one count was recorded for this clone. This chain links TRBV5-4 with TRBJ1-6, with D possibly TRBD1 on 6 matching bases. The germline V gene encodes CDR1 SGHNT and CDR2 YYREEE (reference sequence). Deletions cut 3 bases from V and 9 bases from J, with 16 bases between. The CDR3 is 15 residues long. CDR3 residues: CASSSAQGQGSPLHF. The CDR3 nucleotides read TGTGCCAGCAGCTCAGCCCAGGGGCAGGGTTCACCCCTCCACTTT.

The rearrangement joins TRBV15 to TRBJ1-3; unclear D gene. The V end was cut by 5 bases, the J end by 0 bases, with 17 bases between. This CDR3 spans 17 amino acids. Germline CDR1 is LNHNV and CDR2 is YYDKDF (reference sequence). The CDR3 loop is CATSSSDPVNSGNTIYF. The CDR3 DNA reads TGTGCCACCAGCTCATCAGATCCCGTTAACTCTGGAAACACCATATATTTT.

V is TRBV9 and J is TRBJ1-1; 11 bases are shared with TRBD1. Germline V gene data show CDR1 as SGDLS and CDR2 as YYNGEE. With V trimmed by 3 bases and J by 11 bases, 3 bases remained unmatched. The CDR3 sequence is 12 residues long. The CDR3 DNA reads TGTGCCAGCAGCGGGACAGGGGGCCCGGCTTTCTTT. Translating it yields CASSGTGGPAFF.

In this sample, this clone turned up once. The chain carries TRBV27 and TRBJ2-7; 7 nucleotides align to TRBD1. CDR3 length: 13 residues. J gave up 1 base and V 6 bases, and 3 bases lay outside the gene matches. Looked up from germline, CDR1 is MNHEY and CDR2 is SMNVEV (reference sequence). CDR3 sequence (DNA): TGTGCCAGCAGCCCGGGACAGTCCTACGAGCAGTACTTC. It specifies CASSPGQSYEQYF.

This rearrangement joins TRBV18 to TRBJ1-2; 7 bases are shared with TRBD1. The CDR3 has 13 amino acids. The germline CDR1 and CDR2 sequences are KGHSH and LQKENI. V lost 5 bases and J lost 3; bases outside the gene matches: 3. The CDR3 bases are TGTGCCAGCTCAACTGGACAGGACTATGGCTACACCTTC. Protein product: CASSTGQDYGYTF.

This clone was found a few times. The chain joins TRBV19 to TRBJ1-3, with no clear D. The CDR3 is 14 amino acids. The ends were cut back, 3 bases at V and 12 bases at J, with 18 bases in the middle. The germline V gene has CDR1 LNHDA and CDR2 SQIVND (reference sequence). CDR3 in DNA: TGTGCCAGTAGTATTGGTCCGAACCCTCGCGGCATATATTTT. Translation gives CASSIGPNPRGIYF.

The V and J genes are TRBV10-3 and TRBJ2-1; a weak D match, TRBD1 (6 bases). Germline values: CDR1 ENHRY, CDR2 SYGVKD. The V gene lost 10 bases and the J gene lost 4 bases, with 20 bases spanning the gap. CDR3 length: 15 residues. CDR3 region: CATLDRLGGYNEQFF. For the CDR3, the DNA is TGTGCCACCCTCGACAGGTTGGGCGGGTACAATGAGCAGTTCTTC.

The chain joins TRBV5-5 to TRBJ2-1, with 9 bases that match TRBD1. Germline CDR1 is SGHKS and CDR2 is YYEKEE (reference sequence). This CDR3 comprises 13 residues. The V and J ends lost 2 bases and 14 bases, in that order; junction bases with no gene match: 8. CDR3 in DNA: TGTGCCAGCAGCTTAGAATGGGGACAGGGAGAGTTCTTC. Translated: CASSLEWGQGEFF.

This rearrangement joins TRBV29-1 to TRBJ2-2; maybe TRBD1 (5 bases). Germline V gene sequence: CDR1 SQVTM, CDR2 ANQGSEA. Trimming left V 4 bases short and J 7 bases short, with 19 bases between. The CDR3 consists of 15 residues. In nucleotides, the CDR3 is TGCAGCGTTGTGGGAACGACAGCCTCTCACGGGGAGCTGTTTTTT. Its translation: CSVVGTTASHGELFF.

This chain connects TRBV3-1 (or the pseudogene TRBV3-2) to TRBJ1-2, with 9 nucleotides matching TRBD1. The germline V gene encodes CDR1 LGHDT and CDR2 YNNKEL (reference sequence). The trim removed 3 bases at V and 3 bases at J, leaving 5 bases unmatched. The CDR3 is 15 residues long. CDR3 DNA: TGTGCCAGCAGCCAGGGACAGGGAGGGGACTATGGCTACACCTTC. Translating it yields CASSQGQGGDYGYTF.

CDR3 nucleotide sequence: TGTGCCAGCACCGGGACACCGGGGGAAAAACTGTTTTTT. Translated: CASTGTPGEKLFF. The V gene is TRBV6-5, the J gene TRBJ1-4; a weak D match, TRBD1 (6 bases). The CDR3 sequence is 13 residues long. The V gene lost 7 bases and the J gene lost 8 bases, with 14 bases spanning the gap. From germline, CDR1 is MNHEY and CDR2 SVGAGI.

This clone was seen just once. The chain joins TRBV7-3 to TRBJ2-1, with D perhaps TRBD1 (5 bases). V was clipped by 0 bases and J by 5 bases, with 11 bases between them. The germline CDR1 and CDR2 sequences are SGHTA and FQGTGA. CDR3 length equals 15 residues. The chain's CDR3 is CASSLTQGSHNEQFF. CDR3 nucleotide sequence: TGTGCCAGCAGCTTAACCCAGGGTTCACACAATGAGCAGTTCTTC.

This clone has just a few counts. V gene TRBV11-3 combines with J gene TRBJ1-3, with D perhaps TRBD1 (5 bases). The CDR3 runs 21 residues. Between the trimmed V and J ends, which lost 0 bases and 0 bases, there was a span of 24 bases. CDR1 SGHNT and CDR2 YENEEA come from the germline V gene. In nucleotides, the CDR3 is TGTGCCAGCAGCTTAGATTGGGCTTTGATGGCAGGGAAGGCCTCTGGAAACACCATATATTTT. Its protein product is CASSLDWALMAGKASGNTIYF.

The genes are TRBV20-1 and TRBJ2-3, with TRBD2 matching over 8 bases. Germline CDR1 reads DFQATT; CDR2 reads SNEGSKA (reference sequence). V shed 3 bases, J shed 4 bases, and the junction held 9 bases outside the gene matches. The CDR3 is 15 amino acids. CDR3: CSASSRLASADTQYF. The CDR3 region has the DNA TGCAGTGCTAGTTCTAGACTAGCGTCCGCAGATACGCAGTATTTT.

The chain employs TRBV4-2 and TRBJ2-7; TRBD2 might be the D (5 bases). From germline, CDR1 is LGHNA and CDR2 YNFKEQ. V was trimmed by 0 bases and J by 3 bases, leaving 9 bases between them. This CDR3 is 14 amino acids long. The CDR3 sequence is CASSQDLGLYEQYF. The CDR3 DNA reads as TGTGCCAGCAGCCAAGATCTAGGACTCTACGAGCAGTACTTC.